This T cell receptor (beta chain) was sequenced in a study of T cells after yellow fever vaccination. Study-wide points: Most primary-vaccination clones reappeared after the booster (more than 95% CD4, 85% to 90% CD8). Abundant clonotypes from the bulk population could get into FACS-sorted repertoires as contaminants.

Universal primer sites and UMIs were introduced during 5'RACE template-switching synthesis of TCR cDNA. TCRdb recomputed calls from the 5' RACE reads with MiXCR, one row per CDR3 protein. The data contain hundreds of thousands of distinct CDR3 sequences, approximately 13% of them singletons. The sample holds a few counts of this clonotype. Its antigen is unknown. This specimen consisted of PBMCs, obtained on the day of the yellow fever booster vaccination. The source of this sequence is a man under 40 who received the YFV17D yellow fever vaccine.

The CDR3 bases are TGTGCCAGCTCTCCGGGGGCCTCAGGACTGACTTTCTTT. This translates into CASSPGASGLTFF. The chain carries TRBV18 and TRBJ1-1; TRBD1 might be the D (6 bases). This CDR3 comprises 13 residues. The germline gives CDR1 KGHSH, CDR2 LQKENI. The ends were cut back, 6 bases at V and 12 bases at J, with 20 bases in the middle. The full variable domain, in which reference TRBV18 and TRBJ1-1 provide the parts outside the CDR3, is NAGVMQNPRHLVRRRGQEARLRCSPMKGHSHVYWYRQLPEEGLKFMVYLQKENIIDESGMPKERFSAEFPKEGPSILRIQQVVRGDSAAYFCASSPGASGLTFFGQGTRLTVV.